This T cell receptor (beta chain) was identified during a study of post-analysis software for immune sequencing data (dated by TCRdb to 2014 to 2015). As for the study more broadly: The recorded disease courses included relapsing-remitting, secondary progressive and progressive-relapsing multiple sclerosis, and some patients had no subtype annotation. The patient repertoires were compared against approximately ten previously published healthy control repertoires obtained from donors aged roughly 6 to 25 years. A subset of samples was prepared in parallel using single-end sample barcoding, then pooled and co-amplified after Illumina adapter ligation.

This clonotype has a handful of counts. This clone's antigen is unknown. Nothing much larger sits one base from this clone, and base qualities are not available. Study-wide conclusions, independent of this receptor: About five TRBV segments, including TRBV5-6, TRBV5-1 and TRBV20-1, were significantly more frequent in patients than controls. The multiple sclerosis patient group was slightly younger than the control group. When samples were clustered directly using the F measure, samples prepared in the same batch co-clustered strongly, which prompted a batch-effect correction. Normalized Chao1 diversity was significantly lower in multiple sclerosis patients than controls, suggesting substantial peripheral T-cell clonal expansion.

TCR beta repertoires were profiled from peripheral blood of roughly 13 young patients with multiple sclerosis to demonstrate the VDJtools post-analysis software. Multiple sclerosis patients were children and adolescents aged 6 to 15 years. There are 13 amino acids in the CDR3, from cysteine to phenylalanine inclusive. The DNA shown is the 39-base CDR3, in frame from base 1. Sequences DFQATT (CDR1) and SNEGSKA (CDR2) are obtained from the germline V gene (reference sequence). V is clipped by 5 bases and J by 10 bases, and the sequence between their germline boundaries is 20 bases long. The library came from PCR. The sequencer listed for this sample is Illumina HiSeq 2500. To reduce PCR and sequencing biases, unique molecular identifiers were incorporated into the TCR beta cDNA libraries. Per 1 to 10 million input T cells, some 500,000 cDNA molecules were obtained, such that each molecule approximated one T cell. Patient libraries were prepared and sequenced with the same protocol used for the earlier healthy control dataset. Within a given batch, samples were prepared together, multiplexed and sequenced on the same HiSeq lane. The study's own analysis went as follows. MIGEC was used to process the raw barcoded reads, and molecular identifier groups with only a single read were discarded before consensus assembly and CDR3 extraction. Clonotype tables were post-analysed with VDJtools, normalizing diversity by down-sampling all datasets to the smallest sample size. To correct batch-related cross-sample contamination, repertoire overlap clustering matched CDR3 amino acid sequences but not nucleotide sequences. TCRdb reprocessing: public reads trimmed at Q25 with fastp, clones called with MiXCR, in-frame beta chains kept. Each record represents a unique CDR3 protein, reported with the most common genes and DNA among its rows. The V and J calls were not made by the authors but by TCRdb's processing. The sample table shows hundreds of thousands of distinct CDR3 sequences, and just under 30% are seen once. Around 0.56% of the sample goes to the ten largest clones.

The sequenced sample was blood. Recombination joined TRBV20-1 with TRBJ1-1; the D gene cannot be named for sure. The receptor was isolated from a girl aged 10 to 17 with multiple sclerosis. CDR3 loop: CSAHPVRPLGAFF. The nucleotides are TGCAGTGCTCACCCGGTACGGCCCCTGGGAGCTTTCTTT.